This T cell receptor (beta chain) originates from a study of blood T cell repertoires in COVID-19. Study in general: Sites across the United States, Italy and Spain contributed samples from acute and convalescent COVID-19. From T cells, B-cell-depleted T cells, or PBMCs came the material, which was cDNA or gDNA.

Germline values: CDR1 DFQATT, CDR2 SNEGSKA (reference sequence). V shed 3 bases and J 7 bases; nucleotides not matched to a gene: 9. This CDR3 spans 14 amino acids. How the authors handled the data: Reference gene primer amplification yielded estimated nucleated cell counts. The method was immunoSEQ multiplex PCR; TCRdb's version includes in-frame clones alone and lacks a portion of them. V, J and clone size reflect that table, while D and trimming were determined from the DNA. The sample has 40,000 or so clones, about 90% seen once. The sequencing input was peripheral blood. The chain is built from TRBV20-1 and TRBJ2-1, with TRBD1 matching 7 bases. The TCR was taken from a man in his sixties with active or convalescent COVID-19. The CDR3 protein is CSASRQGRLNEQFF. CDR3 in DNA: TGCAGTGCTAGTCGACAGGGAAGGTTAAATGAGCAGTTCTTC.